This TCR beta chain was recovered during a study of blood T cell repertoires in COVID-19. Sequenced by immunoSEQ multiplex PCR; TCRdb stores in-frame clones only, minus some. The table includes approximately 350,000 clones, about 90% detected once. Per germline, CDR1 SQVTM and CDR2 ANQGSEA. The CDR3 consists of 14 residues. Deletions cut 4 bases from V and 6 bases from J, with 18 bases between. Source material: PBMCs or T cells enriched from blood (not recorded which). The rearrangement uses TRBV29-1 and TRBJ1-1, with unresolved D. The source is a woman in her twenties or thirties who had recovered from COVID-19. CDR3 sequence: CSVGFKLRRAEAFF. The CDR3 nucleotides read TGCAGCGTTGGATTTAAGCTGCGGCGGGCTGAAGCTTTCTTT. Drawing the rest from reference TRBV29-1 and TRBJ1-1, the complete variable domain is SAVISQKPSRDICQRGTSLTIQCQVDSQVTMMFWYRQQPGQSLTLIATANQGSEATYESGFVIDKFPISRPNLTFSTLTVSNMSPEDSSIYLCSVGFKLRRAEAFFGQGTRLTVV.